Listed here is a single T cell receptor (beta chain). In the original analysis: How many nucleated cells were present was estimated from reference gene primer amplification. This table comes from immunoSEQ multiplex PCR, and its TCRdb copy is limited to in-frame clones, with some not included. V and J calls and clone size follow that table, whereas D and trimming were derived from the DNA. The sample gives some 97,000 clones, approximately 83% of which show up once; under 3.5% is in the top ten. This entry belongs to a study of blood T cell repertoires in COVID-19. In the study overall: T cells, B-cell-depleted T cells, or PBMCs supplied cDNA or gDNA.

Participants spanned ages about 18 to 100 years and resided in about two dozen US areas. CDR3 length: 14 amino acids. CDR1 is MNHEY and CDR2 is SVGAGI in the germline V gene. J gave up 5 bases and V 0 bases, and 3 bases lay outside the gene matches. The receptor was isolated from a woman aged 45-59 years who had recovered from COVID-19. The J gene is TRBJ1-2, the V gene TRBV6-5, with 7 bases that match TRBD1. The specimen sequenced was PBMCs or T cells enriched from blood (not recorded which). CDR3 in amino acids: CASSYSRGQYGYTF. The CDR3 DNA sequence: TGTGCCAGCAGTTACTCGAGGGGGCAATATGGCTACACCTTC.